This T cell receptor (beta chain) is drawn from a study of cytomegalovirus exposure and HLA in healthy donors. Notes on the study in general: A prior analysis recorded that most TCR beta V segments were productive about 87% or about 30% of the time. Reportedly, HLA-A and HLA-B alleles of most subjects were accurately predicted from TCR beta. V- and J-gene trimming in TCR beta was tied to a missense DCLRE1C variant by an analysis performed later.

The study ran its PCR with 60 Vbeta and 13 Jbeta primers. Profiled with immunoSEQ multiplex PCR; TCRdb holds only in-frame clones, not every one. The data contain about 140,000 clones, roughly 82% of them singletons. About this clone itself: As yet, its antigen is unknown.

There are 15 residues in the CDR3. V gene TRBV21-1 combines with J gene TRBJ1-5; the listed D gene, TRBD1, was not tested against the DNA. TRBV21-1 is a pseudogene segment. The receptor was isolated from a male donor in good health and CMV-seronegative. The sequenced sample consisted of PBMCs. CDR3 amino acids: CASSKAQGSNQPQHF. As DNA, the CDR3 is TGTGCCAGCAGCAAAGCGCAGGGGTCTAATCAGCCCCAGCATTTT.